The clone carrying this TCR beta chain occurred many times. TCRdb reprocessed the 5' RACE reads with MiXCR, giving one entry per CDR3 protein. The sample contains under 50,000 distinct CDR3 sequences, roughly 5.9% of which appear only once. This entry comes from a study of early T cells in non-severe SARS-CoV-2 infection. Sequencing used whole blood. The sequence came from an adult who was a healthcare worker with PCR-confirmed SARS-CoV-2 infection or an uninfected control (not recorded which).

CDR3 in DNA: TGTGCCACCAGTGATTTGAGGGGTGGCGAGCAGTACTTC. Translating it yields CATSDLRGGEQYF. This chain connects TRBV24-1 to TRBJ2-7; maybe TRBD1 (5 bases). The CDR3 covers 13 residues. The V end lost 0 bases, the J end lost 6 bases, and 8 bases lay between the germline ends. CDR1 is KGHDR and CDR2 is SFDVKD in the germline V gene.